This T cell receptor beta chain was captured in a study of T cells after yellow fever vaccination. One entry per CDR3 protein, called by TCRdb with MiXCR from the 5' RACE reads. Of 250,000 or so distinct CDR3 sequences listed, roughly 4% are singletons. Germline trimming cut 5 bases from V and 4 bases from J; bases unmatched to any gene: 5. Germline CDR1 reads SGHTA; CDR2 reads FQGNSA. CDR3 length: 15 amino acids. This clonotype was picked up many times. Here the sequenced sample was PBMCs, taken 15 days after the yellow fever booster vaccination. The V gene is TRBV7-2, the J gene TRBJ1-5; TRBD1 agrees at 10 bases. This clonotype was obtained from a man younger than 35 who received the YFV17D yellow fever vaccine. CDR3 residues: CASSRDRGRNQPQHF. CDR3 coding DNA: TGTGCCAGCAGCAGGGACAGGGGACGGAATCAGCCCCAGCATTTT.